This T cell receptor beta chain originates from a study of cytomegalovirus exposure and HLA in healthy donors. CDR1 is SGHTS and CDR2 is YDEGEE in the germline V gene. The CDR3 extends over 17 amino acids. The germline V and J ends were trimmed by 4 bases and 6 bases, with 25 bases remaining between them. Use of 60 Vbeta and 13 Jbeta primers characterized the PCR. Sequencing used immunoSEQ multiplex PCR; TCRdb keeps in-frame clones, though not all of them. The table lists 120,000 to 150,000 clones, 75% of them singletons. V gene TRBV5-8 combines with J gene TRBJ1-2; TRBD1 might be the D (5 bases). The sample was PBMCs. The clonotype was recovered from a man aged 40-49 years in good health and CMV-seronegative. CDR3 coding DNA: TGTGCCAGCAGCAGCTTGGGCGGACAAACTATTGGTGATGGCTACACCTTC. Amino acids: CASSSLGGQTIGDGYTF.